This section outlines one T cell receptor beta chain sequence together with its context. These data are taken from a study of blood T cell repertoires in COVID-19. Here immunoSEQ multiplex PCR was the method, and the copy in TCRdb shows in-frame clones only, minus some. Of roughly 220,000 clones listed, around 85% are singletons. The CDR3 spans 13 residues. Germline assignment: CDR1 SGHTA and CDR2 FQGNSA. V gave up 1 base and J gave up 2 bases, with 4 bases separating them. The genes are TRBV7-2 and TRBJ2-3, with D hard to call. This TCR was sampled from a woman in her forties with acute COVID-19. Sequencing was performed on PBMCs or T cells enriched from blood (not recorded which). CDR3 nucleotide sequence: TGTGCCAGCAGCTTAGGGGCCACAGATACGCAGTATTTT. Its translation: CASSLGATDTQYF.